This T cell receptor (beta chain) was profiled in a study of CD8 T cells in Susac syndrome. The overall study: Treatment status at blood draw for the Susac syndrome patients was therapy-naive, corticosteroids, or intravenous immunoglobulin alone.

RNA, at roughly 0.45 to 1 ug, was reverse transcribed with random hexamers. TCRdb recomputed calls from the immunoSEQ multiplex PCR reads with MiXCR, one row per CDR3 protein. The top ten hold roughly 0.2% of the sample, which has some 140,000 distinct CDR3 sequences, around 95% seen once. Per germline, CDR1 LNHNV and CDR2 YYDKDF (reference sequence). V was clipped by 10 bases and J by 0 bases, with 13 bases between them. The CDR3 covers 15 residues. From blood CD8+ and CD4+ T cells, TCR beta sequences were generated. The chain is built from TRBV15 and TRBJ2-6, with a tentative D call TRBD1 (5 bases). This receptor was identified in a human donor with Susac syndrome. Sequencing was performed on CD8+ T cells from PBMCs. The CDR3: CASPQGSSGANVLTF. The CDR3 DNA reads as TGTGCCAGTCCTCAGGGATCCTCTGGGGCCAACGTCCTGACTTTC.